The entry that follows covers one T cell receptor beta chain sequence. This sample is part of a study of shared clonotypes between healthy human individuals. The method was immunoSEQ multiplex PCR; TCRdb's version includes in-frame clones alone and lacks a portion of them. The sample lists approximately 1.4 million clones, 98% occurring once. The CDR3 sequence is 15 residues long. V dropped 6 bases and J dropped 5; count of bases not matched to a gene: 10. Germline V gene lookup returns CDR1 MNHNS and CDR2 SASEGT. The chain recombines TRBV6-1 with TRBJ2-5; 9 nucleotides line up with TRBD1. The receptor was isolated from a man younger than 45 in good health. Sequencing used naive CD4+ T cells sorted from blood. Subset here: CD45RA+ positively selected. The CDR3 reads CASRTFVDRGETQYF. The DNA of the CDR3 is TGTGCCAGCAGAACCTTTGTTGACAGGGGGGAGACCCAGTACTTC.